This T cell receptor (beta chain) stems from a study of cytomegalovirus exposure and HLA in healthy donors. Study-level background: Unique TCR beta sequences numbering some 120 million came from some 200 million T cells in an earlier analysis. From HLA-typed donors, an early data release held about 92 million unique TCRs. Study conclusions and caveats: CMV serostatus was the sole immune exposure data available. TCR beta V- and J-gene trimming, according to a later analysis, was linked to a missense DCLRE1C variant.

CDR1 and CDR2 (germline): MDHEN, SYDVKM. This CDR3 spans 14 amino acids. Comment on this clone: Its antigen is as yet unknown.

The PCR was carried out with 60 Vbeta primers and 13 Jbeta primers. Here immunoSEQ multiplex PCR was the method, and the copy in TCRdb shows in-frame clones only, minus some. The sample comprises 150,000 to 160,000 clones, approximately 84% of which are singletons, and 2% to 2.5% rests with the top ten. The material sequenced was PBMCs. The receptor was isolated from a woman aged 18 to 35 in good health and CMV-seronegative. This rearrangement joins TRBV28 to TRBJ2-5; 8 nucleotides line up with TRBD1. The DNA matches TRBJ2-7 better at its end, which makes the J call doubtful. The CDR3 spells CATSLTGVSYEQYF. CDR3 sequence (DNA): TGTGCCACCTCCTTGACAGGGGTTTCATACGAGCAGTACTTC.